A selection of T cell receptor beta chains follows, all from one sample in a study of identical twins. TCRdb used MiXCR to reprocess the 5' RACE reads, holding one entry per CDR3 protein. The sample yields fewer than 250,000 distinct CDR3 sequences, 9.4% seen once. The sample comprised memory (CD45RO+) T cells sorted from blood. Source of these receptors: a woman between 18 and 30 years old in good health. Both conserved end residues are trimmed from each CDR3.

j_gene: TRBJ1-2; v_gene: TRBV12-3/TRBV12-4; CDR3aa: ASSGQARYGYT
j_gene: TRBJ2-3; v_gene: TRBV6-1; CDR3aa: ASYSLRIDTQY
j_gene: TRBJ2-3; v_gene: TRBV4-3; CDR3aa: ASSQVRTSTDTQY
j_gene: TRBJ2-1; v_gene: TRBV7-9; CDR3aa: ASSPPGQGSYNEQF
j_gene: TRBJ2-2; v_gene: TRBV12-5; CDR3aa: ASALNSGSATGELF
j_gene: TRBJ1-2; v_gene: TRBV24-1; CDR3aa: ATSDTGRDYGYT
j_gene: TRBJ2-2; v_gene: TRBV9; CDR3aa: ASSLDYNTGELF
j_gene: TRBJ2-1; v_gene: TRBV20-1; CDR3aa: SAVRTSGYNEQF
j_gene: TRBJ2-7; v_gene: TRBV5-6; CDR3aa: ASSPRGPYEQY
j_gene: TRBJ2-1; v_gene: TRBV4-3; CDR3aa: ASSRDPAGAQGHEQF
j_gene: TRBJ2-3; v_gene: TRBV5-1; CDR3aa: ASSLAGQTSTDTQY
j_gene: TRBJ1-4; v_gene: TRBV11-2; CDR3aa: ASSLNPKTNEKLF
j_gene: TRBJ2-7; v_gene: TRBV6-1; CDR3aa: ASSSGYYEQY
j_gene: TRBJ1-2; v_gene: TRBV9; CDR3aa: ASTYRGTDYGYT
j_gene: TRBJ2-2; v_gene: TRBV10-2; CDR3aa: ASSESQGWTGELF
j_gene: TRBJ2-1; v_gene: TRBV7-2; CDR3aa: ASSPPPYNEQF
j_gene: TRBJ2-7; v_gene: TRBV4-1; CDR3aa: ASSQDQGQALSPEQY
j_gene: TRBJ2-2; v_gene: TRBV15; CDR3aa: ATSRDKERGELF
j_gene: TRBJ1-6; v_gene: TRBV19; CDR3aa: ATQDTFNSPLH
j_gene: TRBJ2-3; v_gene: TRBV7-2; CDR3aa: ASSLLGHTQY
j_gene: TRBJ1-5; v_gene: TRBV10-3; CDR3aa: AISDTTADQPQH
j_gene: TRBJ2-1; v_gene: TRBV3-1; CDR3aa: ASSSRRLAGGNEQF
j_gene: TRBJ2-1; v_gene: TRBV3-1; CDR3aa: ASSQDNGEQF
j_gene: TRBJ2-1; v_gene: TRBV3-1; CDR3aa: ASSQDRGAQYNEQF
j_gene: TRBJ2-3; v_gene: TRBV7-8; CDR3aa: ASSAATSGRVADTQY
j_gene: TRBJ2-3; v_gene: TRBV12-3/TRBV12-4; CDR3aa: ASQGSWGTDTQY
j_gene: TRBJ1-1; v_gene: TRBV7-9; CDR3aa: ASSPQNTEAF
j_gene: TRBJ1-1; v_gene: TRBV11-2; CDR3aa: ASSRDKNTEAF
j_gene: TRBJ2-3; v_gene: TRBV5-1; CDR3aa: ASSFIAGGGDTQY
j_gene: TRBJ2-7; v_gene: TRBV10-1; CDR3aa: ASSESPGQGPHEQY
j_gene: TRBJ1-2; v_gene: TRBV10-3; CDR3aa: AISGVRGDYGYT
j_gene: TRBJ2-3; v_gene: TRBV15; CDR3aa: ATSRDGQPSDTQY
j_gene: TRBJ2-3; v_gene: TRBV29-1; CDR3aa: SVEVEADTQY
j_gene: TRBJ2-1; v_gene: TRBV5-1; CDR3aa: ASSAGTSGMYNEKF
j_gene: TRBJ2-7; v_gene: TRBV30; CDR3aa: AWSVGYEQY
j_gene: TRBJ1-4; v_gene: TRBV6-1; CDR3aa: ASRLLCCQEKLF
j_gene: TRBJ2-7; v_gene: TRBV20-1; CDR3aa: SARDSTGGPYEQY
j_gene: TRBJ2-2; v_gene: TRBV3-1; CDR3aa: ASTRLGGRELF
j_gene: TRBJ2-5; v_gene: TRBV20-1; CDR3aa: SALVPGAWETQY
j_gene: TRBJ2-1; v_gene: TRBV7-2; CDR3aa: ASTQTSGYNEQF
j_gene: TRBJ2-7; v_gene: TRBV7-2; CDR3aa: ASSFSGSAYEQY
j_gene: TRBJ1-1; v_gene: TRBV20-1; CDR3aa: SAYKGQGGTEAF
j_gene: TRBJ2-2; v_gene: TRBV27; CDR3aa: ASSLITGSVTGELF